The 15 T cell receptor beta chains presented below share a single source sample, sequenced in a study of long-term antiretroviral therapy in people with HIV. Researchers report immunoSEQ v3.0 was run at survey level. Libraries were prepared by immunoSEQ multiplex PCR; TCRdb keeps only in-frame clonotypes and omits some of them. Found here are roughly 13,000 clones, just over 75% of them singletons; the top ten hold roughly a fifth. The sample was unsorted PBMCs, taken 1.3 years before starting antiretroviral therapy. All receptors derive from a middle-aged man with HIV.

This clone was observed a handful of times. The V gene is TRBV27, the J gene TRBJ1-1; D is uncertain. The CDR3 extends over 14 amino acids. Trimming stripped 3 bases from V and 5 bases from J, with 13 bases between. The germline CDR1 and CDR2 sequences are MNHEY and SMNVEV (reference sequence). The CDR3 region is CASSFNPGGTEAFF. The CDR3 region has the DNA TGTGCCAGCAGTTTTAATCCGGGTGGTACTGAAGCTTTCTTT.

The rearrangement links TRBV7-9 to TRBJ2-7; TRBD1 aligns across 9 bases. J lost 4 bases, V lost 5 bases, and 9 bases had no gene match. CDR3 length equals 15 residues. Germline CDR1 and CDR2: SEHNR and FQNEAQ (reference sequence). CDR3 sequence reads: CASSPGGTGRYEQYF. CDR3 DNA sequence: TGTGCCAGCAGCCCAGGCGGGACAGGGCGTTACGAGCAGTACTTC.

The chain carries TRBV7-2 and TRBJ1-2; the D is unclear. The CDR3 runs 14 residues. Germline CDR1 and CDR2: SGHTA and FQGNSA. The germline V and J ends were trimmed by 5 bases and 0 bases, with 10 bases remaining between them. CDR3 in DNA: TGTGCCAGCAGCCCTGGGCCAGCTAACTATGGCTACACCTTC. Its translation is CASSPGPANYGYTF.

This clone was seen just once. V is TRBV5-6 and J is TRBJ2-1; D ambiguous. The germline V gene has CDR1 SGHDT and CDR2 YYEEEE. Trimming removed 7 bases from V and 5 bases from J, with 16 bases in between. CDR3 length: 14 amino acids. The CDR3 loop is CASVSWQVNNEQFF. The CDR3 DNA sequence: TGTGCCAGCGTCTCATGGCAGGTCAACAATGAGCAGTTCTTC.

This chain connects TRBV6-5 to TRBJ1-2, with a weak D call TRBD1 (6 bases). There are 14 residues in the CDR3. Trimming removed 5 bases from V and 8 bases from J, with 18 bases in between. Germline CDR1 MNHEY, CDR2 SVGAGI. CDR3 in DNA: TGTGCCAGCAGTCCCCTAGGGGGGCCGGAAGGCTACACCTTC. Amino acids: CASSPLGGPEGYTF.

As DNA, the CDR3 is TGTGCCAGCAGCGTACCCCCGAGCGGGGGTGCAGATACGCAGTATTTT. Residues: CASSVPPSGGADTQYF. This chain connects TRBV7-9 to TRBJ2-3; 8 nucleotides line up with TRBD2. V dropped 5 bases and J dropped 4; count of bases not matched to a gene: 11. The CDR3 runs to 16 residues. From germline, CDR1 is SEHNR and CDR2 FQNEAQ (reference sequence).

This clone was found once. V and J are TRBV5-1 and TRBJ2-5; D is uncertain. Trimming pared 0 bases from V and 4 bases from J, leaving 10 bases between. This CDR3 contains 14 residues. CDR1 is SGHRS, CDR2 YFSETQ, per germline. The DNA of the CDR3 is TGCGCCAGCAGCTTGGGGGCTCCGTCAGAGACCCAGTACTTC. Amino acid sequence: CASSLGAPSETQYF.

The chain joins TRBV7-3 to TRBJ2-3; 12 bases align to TRBD2. This CDR3 contains 15 residues. Germline CDR1 reads SGHTA; CDR2 reads FQGTGA. The J segment lost 5 bases and the V segment lost 3 bases, leaving 3 bases of the junction unmatched. The CDR3 here is CASSLLAGGEDTQYF. The CDR3 bases are TGTGCCAGCAGCTTGCTAGCGGGGGGGGAAGATACGCAGTATTTT.

Concerning this clone itself: Different DNA sequences within this sample yield the same CDR3. The V call is TRBV11-3, the J call TRBJ2-1; perhaps TRBD1 as D (6 bases). Trimming removed 2 bases from V and 4 bases from J, with 9 bases in between. The germline V gene has CDR1 SGHNT and CDR2 YENEEA. The CDR3 extends over 14 amino acids. The CDR3 here is CASSLTGTYNEQFF. The CDR3 DNA reads as TGTGCCAGCAGCTTAACCGGGACATACAATGAGCAGTTCTTC.

This clone has only a few counts. The chain recombines TRBV7-2 with TRBJ2-6; D remains unclear. The CDR3 runs to 15 residues. Trimming removed 5 bases at V and 2 bases at J, with 10 bases between. CDR1 and CDR2 (germline): SGHTA, FQGNSA. The CDR3 here is CASSPQRPGANVLTF. CDR3 nucleotide sequence: TGTGCCAGCAGCCCCCAACGTCCTGGGGCCAACGTCCTGACTTTC. Looking up the rest from reference TRBV7-2 and TRBJ2-6 gives the full variable domain: GAGVSQSPSNKVTEKGKDVELRCDPISGHTALYWYRQSLGQGLEFLIYFQGNSAPDKSGLPSDRFSAERTGGSVSTLTIQRTQQEDSAVYLCASSPQRPGANVLTFGAGSRLTVL.

This clone showed up just a few times. This chain links TRBV5-1 with TRBJ1-4; the match to TRBD1 covers 8 bases. The germline V gene has CDR1 SGHRS and CDR2 YFSETQ. The CDR3 has 15 residues. V shed 4 bases and J 5 bases; nucleotides not matched to a gene: 7. The CDR3 DNA reads as TGCGCCAGCAGCCTCCTGGGACAGGCCAATGAAAAACTGTTTTTT. Its protein product is CASSLLGQANEKLFF.

The chain combines TRBV2 with TRBJ1-4; D unresolved. Germline V CDR1 and CDR2: SNHLY, FYNNEI. V was pared by 3 bases and J by 10 bases, with 6 bases between. The CDR3 is made up of 11 amino acids. The CDR3 is CASSDMGKLFF. CDR3 sequence (DNA): TGTGCCAGCAGTGACATGGGAAAACTGTTTTTT.

The V gene is TRBV25-1, the J gene TRBJ1-1; possibly TRBD1 for D (5 bases). The ends were cut back, 6 bases at V and 1 base at J, with 12 bases in the middle. This CDR3 is 14 amino acids long. Germline CDR1 and CDR2: MGHDK and SYGVNS. CDR3 amino acids: CASRRAGRNTEAFF. Written as DNA, the CDR3 is TGTGCCAGCAGGAGGGCAGGGAGGAACACTGAAGCTTTCTTT.

V gene TRBV30 combines with J gene TRBJ1-6, with 7 bases that match TRBD1. The CDR3 has 14 amino acids. Germline CDR1 and CDR2: GTSNPN and SVGIG (reference sequence). V gave up 7 bases and J gave up 7 bases; unmatched junction bases: 10. In nucleotides, the CDR3 is TGTGCCTTCGACCTGACAGGGAGGAATTCACCCCTCCACTTT. It specifies CAFDLTGRNSPLHF.

This chain joins TRBV25-1 and TRBJ1-2; TRBD1 might be the D (5 bases). The CDR3 has 15 residues. Trimming removed 4 bases from V and 4 bases from J, with 16 bases in between. The germline gives CDR1 MGHDK, CDR2 SYGVNS. CDR3 DNA: TGTGCCAGCAGTGCCTTCGGGGGTGGGGGCTATGGCTACACCTTC. Translating it yields CASSAFGGGGYGYTF.